This entry features one TCR beta chain sequence. It has no known antigen specificity. One end of the junction does not line up with germline, which may come from a read error. This entry belongs to a study of radiation and T cells in renal cell carcinoma (TCRdb year 2020). A note on the overall study: Samples were obtained from a clinical trial, in which 15 Gy stereotactic body radiation therapy was delivered to primary renal cell carcinomas and nephrectomy was performed 4 weeks later. TCR beta sequencing covered 55 or so samples in total, comprising 25 or so tumors and some 27 peripheral blood samples. A total of over 4 million unique CDR3 nucleotide sequences, encoding some 2,700,000 unique CDR3 amino acid sequences, were found across all 50 or so samples.

The time point label of this sample denotes: baseline pretreatment blood. Interpreted using the paper, the treatment or condition label stands for: 15 Gy SBRT to primary tumor, nephrectomy 4 weeks later. To follow tumor-enriched clonotypes, peripheral blood was collected serially from radiation-treated patients at baseline and again at 2 weeks and 4 weeks after SBRT. All patients had renal cell carcinoma with clear cell pathology. Genomic DNA for TCR sequencing was prepared using the QIAamp DNA Blood Mini Kit (Qiagen). Samples were included in the analyses only if all quality control checks were passed. Overall study results and their limits: Because pretreatment tumor biopsies were not available, the study could not determine whether clonotypes were already present within the tumor at baseline. In blood, the top tumor clonotypes increased from baseline to 2 weeks after radiation and then shrank by 4 weeks, which suggests a temporary expansion of tumor-resident clones. Tracking of blood repertoire dynamics stopped at approximately four weeks after treatment, with no follow-up past that point. With a single-armed trial design, the study had no way to address how radiation dose or scheduling affects the TCR repertoire.

The immunoSEQ kit was used, according to the manufacturer's recommendations, to generate TCR beta libraries from genomic DNA. To prepare the libraries, a first multiplex PCR with proprietary primers was run, followed by a second PCR that added unique barcodes, and a bead cleanup was done after each round. Each sample batch included a kit-provided positive control reaction and a negative control reaction. The final libraries underwent checking on an Agilent 4200 TapeStation D1000 ScreenTape, volumetric pooling, and quantification by qPCR. Sequencing was performed on an Illumina NextSeq500 with a MidOutput 150-cycle cartridge, and 156 Read1 and 15 Index1 cycles were run with kit custom primers. The pooled library was loaded at about 1 pM, with an approximately 19% PhiX control spiked in. Per the original workflow: The vendor-processed data were analyzed in R, and a clonotype was defined as all T cells that share the same CDR3 nucleotide sequence. For clone abundance analyses, frequencies were normalized to the 10,000 most abundant clones in each sample. Public T cell clones, which averaged fewer than five per sample, were excluded before analysis. A difference in abundance of at least 32-fold between compartments was used to define tumor-enriched and baseline blood-enriched clonotypes. A beta-binomial differential abundance model was used to identify clonotypes that expanded or contracted between blood time points. The Baroni-Urbani and Buser coefficient was used to measure tumor-blood repertoire similarity, and groups were compared with two-tailed Wilcoxon tests in R. Sourced from immuneACCESS, this table was stored by TCRdb with only in-frame sequences that have V and J called. A share of the clones is absent; for the studies checked, an unresolved V gene accounts for under half, and the remainder has no known explanation. Clone size and the V and J calls come from that table; the DNA yielded D and trimming. The sample has roughly 100,000 clones on record, about 88% of them singletons. Of the sample, less than 10% falls within the top ten clones.

From the germline V gene, CDR1 is ENHRY and CDR2 is SYGVKD. Including the terminal cysteine and phenylalanine, the CDR3 comprises 11 residues. Left in the record is the CDR3 DNA by itself, 33 bases read in frame from the first base. The starting material was blood, obtained from a patient whose treatment included radiotherapy and nephrectomy. This TCR derives from a man over 45 with renal cell carcinoma. The rearrangement combines TRBV10-3 with TRBJ2-7; no D gene can be assigned with confidence. CDR3 protein: CAISEAFLWDF. The DNA sequence is as follows: TGTGCCATCAGTGAAGCGTTTCTGTGGGACTTC.